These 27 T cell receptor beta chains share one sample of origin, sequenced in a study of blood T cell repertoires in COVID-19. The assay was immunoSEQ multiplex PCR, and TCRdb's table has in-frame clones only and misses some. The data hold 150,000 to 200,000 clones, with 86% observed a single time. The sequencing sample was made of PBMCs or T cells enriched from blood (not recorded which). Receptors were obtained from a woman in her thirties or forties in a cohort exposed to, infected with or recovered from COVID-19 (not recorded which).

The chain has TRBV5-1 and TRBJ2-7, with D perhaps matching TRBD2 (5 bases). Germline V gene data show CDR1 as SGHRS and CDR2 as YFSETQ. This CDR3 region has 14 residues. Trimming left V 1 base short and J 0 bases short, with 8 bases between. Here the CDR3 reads CASSLFGDSYEQYF. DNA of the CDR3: TGCGCCAGCAGCTTGTTCGGGGACTCCTACGAGCAGTACTTC.

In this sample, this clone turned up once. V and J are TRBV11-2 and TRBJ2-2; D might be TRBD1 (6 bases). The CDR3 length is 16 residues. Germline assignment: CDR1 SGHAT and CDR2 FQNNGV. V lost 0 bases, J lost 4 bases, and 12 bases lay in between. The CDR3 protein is CASSLDGGASTGELFF. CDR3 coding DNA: TGTGCCAGCAGCTTAGATGGGGGCGCGAGCACCGGGGAGCTGTTTTTT.

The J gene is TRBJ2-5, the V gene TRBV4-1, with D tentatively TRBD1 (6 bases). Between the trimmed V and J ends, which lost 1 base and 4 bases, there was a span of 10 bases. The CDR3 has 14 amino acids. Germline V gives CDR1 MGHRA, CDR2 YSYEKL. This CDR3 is CASSQAGVGETQYF. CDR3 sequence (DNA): TGCGCCAGCAGCCAAGCAGGGGTGGGAGAGACCCAGTACTTC.

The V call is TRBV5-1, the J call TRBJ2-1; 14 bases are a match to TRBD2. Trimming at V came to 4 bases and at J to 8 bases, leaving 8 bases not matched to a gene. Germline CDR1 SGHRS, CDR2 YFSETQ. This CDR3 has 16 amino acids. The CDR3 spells CASSARLAGGPDEQFF. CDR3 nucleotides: TGCGCCAGCAGCGCCCGACTAGCGGGGGGGCCGGATGAGCAGTTCTTC.

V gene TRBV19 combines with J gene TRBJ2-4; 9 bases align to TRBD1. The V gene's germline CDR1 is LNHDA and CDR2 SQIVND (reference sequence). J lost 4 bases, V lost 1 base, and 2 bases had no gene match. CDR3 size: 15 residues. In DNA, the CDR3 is TGTGCCAGTAGTATAGGGACAGGGGCAAAAAACATTCAGTACTTC. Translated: CASSIGTGAKNIQYF.

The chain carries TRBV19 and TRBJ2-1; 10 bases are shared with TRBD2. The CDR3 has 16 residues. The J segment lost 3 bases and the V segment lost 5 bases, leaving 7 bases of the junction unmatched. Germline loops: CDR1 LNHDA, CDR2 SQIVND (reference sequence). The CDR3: CASSASGLAFYNEQFF. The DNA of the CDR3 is TGTGCCAGTAGTGCCTCGGGACTAGCGTTCTACAATGAGCAGTTCTTC. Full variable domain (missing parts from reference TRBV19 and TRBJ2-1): DGGITQSPKYLFRKEGQNVTLSCEQNLNHDAMYWYRQDPGQGLRLIYYSQIVNDFQKGDIAEGYSVSREKKESFPLTVTSAQKNPTAFYLCASSASGLAFYNEQFFGPGTRLTVL.

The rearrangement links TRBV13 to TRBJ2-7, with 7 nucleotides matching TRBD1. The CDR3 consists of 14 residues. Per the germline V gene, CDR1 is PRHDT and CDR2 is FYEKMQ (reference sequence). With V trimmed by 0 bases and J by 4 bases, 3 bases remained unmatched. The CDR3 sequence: CASSLGGGGYEQYF. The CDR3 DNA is TGTGCCAGCAGCTTAGGAGGGGGCGGATACGAGCAGTACTTC.

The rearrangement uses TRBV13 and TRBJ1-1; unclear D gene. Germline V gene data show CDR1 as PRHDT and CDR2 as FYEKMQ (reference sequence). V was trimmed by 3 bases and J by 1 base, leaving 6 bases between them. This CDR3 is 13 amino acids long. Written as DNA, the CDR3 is TGTGCCAGCAGCTTGTACAGGAACACTGAAGCTTTCTTT. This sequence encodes CASSLYRNTEAFF.

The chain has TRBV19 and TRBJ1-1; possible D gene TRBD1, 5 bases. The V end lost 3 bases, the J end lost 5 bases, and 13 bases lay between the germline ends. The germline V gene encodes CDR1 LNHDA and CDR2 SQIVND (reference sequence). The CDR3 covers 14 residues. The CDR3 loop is CASSMAGVGTEAFF. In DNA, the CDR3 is TGTGCCAGTAGTATGGCGGGGGTGGGTACTGAAGCTTTCTTT.

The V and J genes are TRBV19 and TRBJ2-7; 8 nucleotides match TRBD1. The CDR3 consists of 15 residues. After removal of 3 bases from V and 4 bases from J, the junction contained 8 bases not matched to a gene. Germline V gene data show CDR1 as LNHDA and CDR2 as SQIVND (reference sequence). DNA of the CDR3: TGTGCCAGTAGTATCTCCAGGGGGCCAATATACGAGCAGTACTTC. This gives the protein CASSISRGPIYEQYF.

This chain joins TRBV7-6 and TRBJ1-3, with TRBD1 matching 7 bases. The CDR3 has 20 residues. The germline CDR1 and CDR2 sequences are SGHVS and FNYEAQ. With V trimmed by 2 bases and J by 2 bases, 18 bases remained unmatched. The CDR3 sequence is CASSLRGPDRPVLPGNTIYF. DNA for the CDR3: TGTGCCAGCAGCTTAAGGGGGCCGGACAGGCCGGTTCTGCCTGGAAACACCATATATTTT.

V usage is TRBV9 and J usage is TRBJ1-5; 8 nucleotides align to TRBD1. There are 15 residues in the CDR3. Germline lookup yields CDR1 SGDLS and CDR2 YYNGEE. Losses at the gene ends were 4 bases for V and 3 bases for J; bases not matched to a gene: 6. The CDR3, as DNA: TGTGCCAGCAGCCCCGGGACAGGCCCCAATCAGCCCCAGCATTTT. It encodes CASSPGTGPNQPQHF.

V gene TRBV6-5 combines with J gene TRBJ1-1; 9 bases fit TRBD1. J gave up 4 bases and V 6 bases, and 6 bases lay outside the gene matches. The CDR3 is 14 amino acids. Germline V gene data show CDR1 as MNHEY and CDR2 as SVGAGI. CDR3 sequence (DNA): TGTGCCAGCAGGCGGGACAGGGCTGTCACTGAAGCTTTCTTT. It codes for CASRRDRAVTEAFF.

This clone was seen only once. CDR3 nucleotides: TGTGCCAGCAGTTTAGGTGGCAGGGGCCGAGCTTTCTTT. This encodes CASSLGGRGRAFF. The chain employs TRBV12-3 or TRBV12-4 and TRBJ1-1; weak D call: TRBD1 (6 bases). V was cut by 1 base and J by 10 bases, with 13 bases left in between. CDR3 length: 13 amino acids.

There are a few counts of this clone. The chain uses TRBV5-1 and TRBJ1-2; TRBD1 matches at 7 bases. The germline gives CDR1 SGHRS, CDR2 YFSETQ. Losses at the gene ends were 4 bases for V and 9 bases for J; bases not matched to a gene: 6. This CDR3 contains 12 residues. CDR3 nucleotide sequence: TGCGCCAGCAGCGGCGGACAGGCGAGCTACACCTTC. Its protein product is CASSGGQASYTF.

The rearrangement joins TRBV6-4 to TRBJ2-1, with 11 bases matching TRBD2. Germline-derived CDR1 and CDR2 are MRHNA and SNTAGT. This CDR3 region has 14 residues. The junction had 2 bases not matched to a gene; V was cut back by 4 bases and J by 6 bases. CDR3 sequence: CASSVAGGANEQFF. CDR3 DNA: TGTGCCAGCAGTGTAGCGGGGGGGGCCAATGAGCAGTTCTTC.

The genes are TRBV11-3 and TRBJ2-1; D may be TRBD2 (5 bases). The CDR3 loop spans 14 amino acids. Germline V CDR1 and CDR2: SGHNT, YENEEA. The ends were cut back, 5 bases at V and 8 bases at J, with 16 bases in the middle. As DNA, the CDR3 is TGTGCCAGCAGCCAAGAGGGCGGGTGGGATGAGCAGTTCTTC. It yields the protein CASSQEGGWDEQFF.

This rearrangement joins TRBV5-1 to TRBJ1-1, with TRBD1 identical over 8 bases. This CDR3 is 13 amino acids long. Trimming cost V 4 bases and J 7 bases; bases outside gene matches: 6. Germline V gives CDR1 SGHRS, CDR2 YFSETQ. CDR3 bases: TGCGCCAGCAGCAGCCAGGGGGCCTATGAAGCTTTCTTT. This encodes CASSSQGAYEAFF.

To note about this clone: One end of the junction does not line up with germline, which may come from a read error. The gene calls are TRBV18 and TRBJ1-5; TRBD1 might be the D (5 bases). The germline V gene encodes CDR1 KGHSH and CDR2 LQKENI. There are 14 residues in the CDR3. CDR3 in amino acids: CASSPAQGNQPQHF. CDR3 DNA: TGTGCCAGCTCACCAGCCCAGGGCAACCAGCCCCAGCATTTT.

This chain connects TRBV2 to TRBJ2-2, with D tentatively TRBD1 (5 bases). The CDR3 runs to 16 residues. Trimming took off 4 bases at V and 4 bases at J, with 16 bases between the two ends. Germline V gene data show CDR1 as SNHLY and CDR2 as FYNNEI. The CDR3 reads CASSVTGQGVTGELFF. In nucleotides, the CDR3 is TGTGCCAGCAGTGTTACTGGGCAGGGTGTCACCGGGGAGCTGTTTTTT.

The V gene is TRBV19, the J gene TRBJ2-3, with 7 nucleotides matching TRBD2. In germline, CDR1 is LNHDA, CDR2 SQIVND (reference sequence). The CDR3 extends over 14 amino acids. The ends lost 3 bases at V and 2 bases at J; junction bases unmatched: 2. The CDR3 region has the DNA TGTGCCAGTAGTATCCGGGACTACACAGATACGCAGTATTTT. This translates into CASSIRDYTDTQYF. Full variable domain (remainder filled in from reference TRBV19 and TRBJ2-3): DGGITQSPKYLFRKEGQNVTLSCEQNLNHDAMYWYRQDPGQGLRLIYYSQIVNDFQKGDIAEGYSVSREKKESFPLTVTSAQKNPTAFYLCASSIRDYTDTQYFGPGTRLTVL.

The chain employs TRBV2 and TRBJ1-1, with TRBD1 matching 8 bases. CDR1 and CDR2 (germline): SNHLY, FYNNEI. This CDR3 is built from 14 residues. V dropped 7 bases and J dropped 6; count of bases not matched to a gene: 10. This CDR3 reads CASMPGQVLSEAFF. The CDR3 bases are TGTGCCAGCATGCCGGGACAGGTCCTTTCTGAAGCTTTCTTT.

CDR3 DNA sequence: TGTGCCAGTAGTCCCTTACTTGGGGGCCTCGGCACAGATACGCAGTATTTT. Translation: CASSPLLGGLGTDTQYF. The rearrangement links TRBV19 to TRBJ2-3; D is possibly TRBD1 (6 bases). The CDR3 length is 17 residues. Germline lookup yields CDR1 LNHDA and CDR2 SQIVND (reference sequence). Trimming took off 5 bases at V and 1 base at J, with 19 bases between the two ends.

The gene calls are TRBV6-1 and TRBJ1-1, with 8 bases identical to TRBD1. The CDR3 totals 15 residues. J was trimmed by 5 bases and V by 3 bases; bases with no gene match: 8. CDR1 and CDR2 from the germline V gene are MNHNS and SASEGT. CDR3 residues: CASSDRGRKRTEAFF. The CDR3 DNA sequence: TGTGCCAGCAGTGACAGGGGGCGGAAGAGGACTGAAGCTTTCTTT.

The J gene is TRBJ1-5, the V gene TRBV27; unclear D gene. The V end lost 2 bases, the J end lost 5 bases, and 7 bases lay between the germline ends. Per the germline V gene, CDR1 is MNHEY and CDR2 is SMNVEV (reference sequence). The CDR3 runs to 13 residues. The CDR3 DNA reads TGTGCCAGCAGTTTAGTTTTCGATCAGCCCCAGCATTTT. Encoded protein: CASSLVFDQPQHF.

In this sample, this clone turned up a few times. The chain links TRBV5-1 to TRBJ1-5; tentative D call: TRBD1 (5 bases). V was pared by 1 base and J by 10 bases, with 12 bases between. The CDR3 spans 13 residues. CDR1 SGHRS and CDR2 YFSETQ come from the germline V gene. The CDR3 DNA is TGCGCCAGCAGCTTGTCCGGGGGAGAACCCCAGCATTTT. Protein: CASSLSGGEPQHF.

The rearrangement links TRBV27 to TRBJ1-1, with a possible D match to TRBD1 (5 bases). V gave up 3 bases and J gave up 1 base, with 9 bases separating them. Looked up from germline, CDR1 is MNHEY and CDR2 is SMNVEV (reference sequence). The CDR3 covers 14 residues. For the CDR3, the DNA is TGTGCCAGCAGTTTCGCAGGGCAGAACACTGAAGCTTTCTTT. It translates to CASSFAGQNTEAFF.